The 27 T cell receptor beta chains presented below share a single source sample, sequenced in a study of cytomegalovirus exposure and HLA in healthy donors. PCR primers comprised 60 Vbeta and 13 Jbeta primers. Generated by immunoSEQ multiplex PCR, the TCRdb table keeps only in-frame clones and is missing some. The profile shows over 100,000 clones, 80% of them singletons. Sequences were obtained from PBMCs. The source of these receptors is a man aged 25-45 years in good health and CMV-seronegative.

This clone came up a few times. This sequence joins TRBV29-1 and TRBJ2-3; TRBD1 matches at 8 bases. V lost 2 bases, J lost 5 bases, and 3 bases stayed unmatched. The CDR3 is made up of 13 amino acids. Looked up from germline, CDR1 is SQVTM and CDR2 is ANQGSEA. The CDR3 bases are TGCAGCGTTGAAACAGGGGGTAGAGATACGCAGTATTTT. This encodes CSVETGGRDTQYF.

This clone has only a few counts. The V and J genes are TRBV5-4 and TRBJ2-3, with D uncertain. This CDR3 has 14 amino acids. V was shortened by 4 bases and J by 1 base, with 10 bases between the two germline ends. Germline loops: CDR1 SGHNT, CDR2 YYREEE (reference sequence). The CDR3 loop reads CASSRERGTDTQYF. As DNA, the CDR3 is TGTGCCAGCAGCAGAGAACGAGGCACAGATACGCAGTATTTT.

The CDR3 DNA is TGCGCCAGCAGTCCGGCAGGGAACTATGGCTACACCTTC. Protein: CASSPAGNYGYTF. The rearrangement uses TRBV10-1 and TRBJ1-2; possible D gene TRBD1, 5 bases. This CDR3 contains 13 residues. V gave up 5 bases and J gave up 2 bases, with 9 bases separating them. The V gene's germline CDR1 is WNHNN and CDR2 SYGVQD (reference sequence).

V gene TRBV9 combines with J gene TRBJ2-3; 7 bases map to TRBD2. V shed 3 bases, J shed 6 bases, and the junction held 10 bases outside the gene matches. This CDR3 is built from 15 residues. Germline CDR1 and CDR2: SGDLS and YYNGEE. Here the CDR3 DNA reads TGTGCCAGCAGCGCCCTCGGGGGGAGAGCCGATACGCAGTATTTT. It specifies CASSALGGRADTQYF. The full variable domain, its missing parts supplied by reference TRBV9 and TRBJ2-3, is DSGVTQTPKHLITATGQRVTLRCSPRSGDLSVYWYQQSLDQGLQFLIQYYNGEERAKGNILERFSAQQFPDLHSELNLSSLELGDSALYFCASSALGGRADTQYFGPGTRLTVL.

V and J are TRBV7-2 and TRBJ1-1, with TRBD1 identical over 9 bases. The CDR3 consists of 16 residues. The trim removed 5 bases at V and 0 bases at J, leaving 7 bases unmatched. The germline V gene has CDR1 SGHTA and CDR2 FQGNSA. As DNA, the CDR3 is TGTGCCAGCAGCCGACAGGGGGGCTTCGTGAACACTGAAGCTTTCTTT. Amino acid sequence: CASSRQGGFVNTEAFF.

The chain recombines TRBV10-3 with TRBJ2-7; D might be TRBD2 (5 bases). Trimming left V 6 bases short and J 3 bases short, with 9 bases between. Germline V gene data show CDR1 as ENHRY and CDR2 as SYGVKD. CDR3 length: 12 amino acids. CDR3 nucleotide sequence: TGTGCCATCAGCTCGGGAAACTACGAGCAGTACTTC. It yields the protein CAISSGNYEQYF.

J is TRBJ1-2 and V is TRBV7-9; 7 bases are shared with TRBD1. Germline V gene lookup returns CDR1 SEHNR and CDR2 FQNEAQ (reference sequence). Trimming at V came to 3 bases and at J to 2 bases, leaving 9 bases not matched to a gene. The CDR3 spans 16 residues. The CDR3 region is CASSFSKGAQNYGYTF. The CDR3 region has the DNA TGTGCCAGCAGCTTTTCAAAGGGGGCGCAGAACTATGGCTACACCTTC.

The gene calls are TRBV11-1 and TRBJ1-2; D is unclear. The V end lost 4 bases, the J end lost 4 bases, and 10 bases lay between the germline ends. Looked up from germline, CDR1 is SGHAT and CDR2 is FQDESV (reference sequence). CDR3 length equals 13 residues. As DNA, the CDR3 is TGTGCCAGCAGCTCTACAGAGTTCTATGGCTACACCTTC. Translation gives CASSSTEFYGYTF. Filled out from reference TRBV11-1 and TRBJ1-2, the complete variable domain reads EAEVAQSPRYKITEKSQAVAFWCDPISGHATLYWYRQILGQGPELLVQFQDESVVDDSQLPKDRFSAERLKGVDSTLKIQPAELGDSAMYLCASSSTEFYGYTFGSGTRLTVV.

The V gene is TRBV5-6, the J gene TRBJ1-4; D not certain. CDR3 size: 14 residues. Germline CDR1 SGHDT, CDR2 YYEEEE. Between the trimmed V and J ends, which lost 2 bases and 7 bases, there was a span of 12 bases. The CDR3 DNA reads as TGTGCCAGCAGCTTTTTTCAGGCCGTTGAAAAACTGTTTTTT. It specifies CASSFFQAVEKLFF.

Worth noting for this clone: Its ends do not fully match the called genes, so a read error is possible. The rearrangement uses TRBV7-7 and TRBJ2-7, with a tentative D call TRBD1 (5 bases). Germline V gene lookup returns CDR1 SSHAT and CDR2 FNYEAQ (reference sequence). This CDR3 has 21 residues. The CDR3 is CASSKAMAPLSPTGPSYEQYF. DNA of the CDR3: TGTGCTAGCAGCAAGGCTATGGCACCCTTGTCTCCCACAGGCCCGTCCTACGAGCAGTACTTC.

This CDR3 reads CASRAGGIEQYF. The CDR3 DNA is TGTGCCAGCAGGGCCGGGGGAATCGAGCAGTACTTC. The rearrangement links TRBV25-1 to TRBJ2-5, with D possibly matching TRBD2 (6 bases). TRBJ2-7 explains the end of the DNA better; the J call may be wrong. Germline-derived CDR1 and CDR2 are MGHDK and SYGVNS. The CDR3 totals 12 residues.

V is TRBV5-1 and J is TRBJ2-7; no definite D call. This CDR3 spans 11 amino acids. Germline V gene sequence: CDR1 SGHRS, CDR2 YFSETQ. V was clipped by 1 base and J by 7 bases, with 6 bases between them. CDR3 DNA: TGCGCCAGCAGCTTGAACGGGGAGCAGTACTTC. Translated, it gives CASSLNGEQYF.

The genes are TRBV5-8 and TRBJ2-1; TRBD2 matches at 11 bases. Per germline, CDR1 SGHTS and CDR2 YDEGEE. V shed 3 bases and J 6 bases; nucleotides not matched to a gene: 5. The CDR3 length is 15 residues. CDR3 sequence: CASSWRSGGGNEQFF. In nucleotides, the CDR3 is TGTGCCAGCAGCTGGCGTAGCGGGGGGGGCAATGAGCAGTTCTTC.

A single count supports this clone. The chain joins TRBV7-6 to TRBJ2-2; 7 nucleotides agree with TRBD1. CDR3 length: 15 residues. After removal of 5 bases from V and 4 bases from J, the junction contained 7 bases not matched to a gene. Germline CDR1 reads SGHVS; CDR2 reads FNYEAQ. CDR3 in amino acids: CASSPQRTGTGELFF. CDR3 nucleotide sequence: TGTGCCAGCAGCCCCCAGAGGACAGGCACCGGGGAGCTGTTTTTT. The full variable domain, completed using reference TRBV7-6 and TRBJ2-2, is GAGVSQSPRYKVTKRGQDVALRCDPISGHVSLYWYRQALGQGPEFLTYFNYEAQQDKSGLPNDRFSAERPEGSISTLTIQRTEQRDSAMYRCASSPQRTGTGELFFGEGSRLTVL.

This rearrangement joins TRBV19 to TRBJ1-1, with D tentatively TRBD1 (6 bases). The germline CDR1 and CDR2 sequences are LNHDA and SQIVND (reference sequence). This CDR3 region has 15 residues. V was shortened by 3 bases and J by 5 bases, with 16 bases between the two germline ends. CDR3: CASSILPGAGTEAFF. DNA for the CDR3: TGTGCCAGTAGTATCCTGCCAGGGGCTGGGACTGAAGCTTTCTTT.

The chain carries TRBV21-1 and TRBJ1-1; the table's D call, TRBD1, has no DNA check behind it. TRBV21-1 is a pseudogene. The CDR3 extends over 18 amino acids. CDR3 sequence (DNA): TGTGCCAGCAGCTTAAAGCTCTTAGGACAGGGAGGGAACACTGAAGCTTTCTTT. Amino acids: CASSLKLLGQGGNTEAFF.

This clone has only a few counts. This sequence joins TRBV13 and TRBJ2-6, with D possibly being TRBD1 (5 bases). The CDR3 contains 15 residues. Per the germline V gene, CDR1 is PRHDT and CDR2 is FYEKMQ (reference sequence). V gave up 5 bases and J gave up 0 bases, with 8 bases separating them. The CDR3 region is CASSRQFSGANVLTF. The CDR3 DNA sequence: TGTGCCAGCAGCCGACAGTTCTCTGGGGCCAACGTCCTGACTTTC.

This clone has a handful of counts. This chain uses TRBV2 with TRBJ2-2, with TRBD1 matching over 10 bases. The CDR3 has 15 residues. In germline, CDR1 is SNHLY, CDR2 FYNNEI. V shed 2 bases and J 7 bases; nucleotides not matched to a gene: 4. The CDR3 DNA sequence: TGTGCCAGCAGTGAAAGACAGGGGGCGGGCGGGGAGCTGTTTTTT. Its translation: CASSERQGAGGELFF.

The V call is TRBV7-9, the J call TRBJ2-7; D remains ambiguous. V lost 1 base and J 0 bases, leaving 10 bases between the germline ends. The length of the CDR3 is 15 residues. Germline values: CDR1 SEHNR, CDR2 FQNEAQ (reference sequence). CDR3 bases: TGTGCCAGCAGCTTAGAGGCAGGAAGCTCCTACGAGCAGTACTTC. It codes for CASSLEAGSSYEQYF.

This sequence joins TRBV28 and TRBJ2-7; a weak D match, TRBD1 (7 bases). Germline V CDR1 and CDR2: MDHEN, SYDVKM. Trimming shortened V by 3 bases and J by 5 bases, and 11 bases separated the two germline ends. The length of the CDR3 is 13 residues. CDR3 bases: TGTGCCAGCAGTTTTGACAGGGAGGACGAGCAGTACTTC. Its translation: CASSFDREDEQYF.

The CDR3 nucleotides are TGTGCCAGCAGCTTACGTGTAAGCGGGGGACGCTACGAGCAGTACTTC. This codes for CASSLRVSGGRYEQYF. This rearrangement joins TRBV7-2 to TRBJ2-7; 8 nucleotides line up with TRBD2. The CDR3 covers 16 residues. J gave up 3 bases and V 2 bases, and 9 bases lay outside the gene matches. Germline V lookup: CDR1 SGHTA, CDR2 FQGNSA.

The chain is built from TRBV6-1 and TRBJ1-6, with D perhaps matching TRBD1 (5 bases). The length of the CDR3 is 13 residues. CDR1 and CDR2 from the germline V gene are MNHNS and SASEGT. Trimming stripped 10 bases from V and 5 bases from J, with 12 bases between. In nucleotides, the CDR3 is TGTGCCACAAACAGGTTCCATAATTCACCCCTCCACTTT. It codes for CATNRFHNSPLHF.

The V and J genes are TRBV28 and TRBJ1-1, with 8 bases lining up with TRBD1. From germline, CDR1 is MDHEN and CDR2 SYDVKM. V shed 4 bases, J shed 6 bases, and the junction held 28 bases outside the gene matches. The CDR3 is 21 residues long. Written as DNA, the CDR3 is TGTGCCAGCAGTTGTCGGATCGAAAAGTATGACGGACAGGGTAGTTGCGCTGAAGCTTTCTTT. It specifies CASSCRIEKYDGQGSCAEAFF.

The count of this clone is one. The chain is built from TRBV18 and TRBJ2-1, with D possibly being TRBD2 (6 bases). V lost 5 bases, J lost 4 bases, and 21 bases lay in between. CDR3 length: 17 residues. In germline, CDR1 is KGHSH, CDR2 LQKENI. CDR3 nucleotides: TGTGCCAGCTCAACCGACTCCCTGACTAGTTTGTACAATGAGCAGTTCTTC. It specifies CASSTDSLTSLYNEQFF. The full variable domain, with the rest looked up from reference TRBV18 and TRBJ2-1, is NAGVMQNPRHLVRRRGQEARLRCSPMKGHSHVYWYRQLPEEGLKFMVYLQKENIIDESGMPKERFSAEFPKEGPSILRIQQVVRGDSAAYFCASSTDSLTSLYNEQFFGPGTRLTVL.

This chain links TRBV7-2 with TRBJ2-7; the D is unclear. CDR3 length equals 14 residues. Germline V gene sequence: CDR1 SGHTA, CDR2 FQGNSA. V was pared by 2 bases and J by 3 bases, with 11 bases between. CDR3 DNA: TGTGCCAGCAGCTTACCCGGAAACTACTACGAGCAGTACTTC. Translation: CASSLPGNYYEQYF.

The chain recombines TRBV28 with TRBJ1-2; TRBD1 matches 7 bases. CDR1 is MDHEN, CDR2 SYDVKM, per germline. This CDR3 region has 13 residues. The ends lost 7 bases at V and 8 bases at J; junction bases unmatched: 10. The CDR3 spells CASNGRQGGGYTF. CDR3 sequence (DNA): TGTGCCAGCAACGGGCGACAGGGAGGCGGCTACACCTTC.

This clone was seen just once. The chain couples TRBV9 to TRBJ2-5, with D perhaps TRBD2 (5 bases). This CDR3 is 13 amino acids long. V was pared by 3 bases and J by 5 bases, with 11 bases between. Looked up from germline, CDR1 is SGDLS and CDR2 is YYNGEE. The CDR3 DNA is TGTGCCAGCAGCGGGGGAGCTAAGGAGACCCAGTACTTC. Translation: CASSGGAKETQYF.